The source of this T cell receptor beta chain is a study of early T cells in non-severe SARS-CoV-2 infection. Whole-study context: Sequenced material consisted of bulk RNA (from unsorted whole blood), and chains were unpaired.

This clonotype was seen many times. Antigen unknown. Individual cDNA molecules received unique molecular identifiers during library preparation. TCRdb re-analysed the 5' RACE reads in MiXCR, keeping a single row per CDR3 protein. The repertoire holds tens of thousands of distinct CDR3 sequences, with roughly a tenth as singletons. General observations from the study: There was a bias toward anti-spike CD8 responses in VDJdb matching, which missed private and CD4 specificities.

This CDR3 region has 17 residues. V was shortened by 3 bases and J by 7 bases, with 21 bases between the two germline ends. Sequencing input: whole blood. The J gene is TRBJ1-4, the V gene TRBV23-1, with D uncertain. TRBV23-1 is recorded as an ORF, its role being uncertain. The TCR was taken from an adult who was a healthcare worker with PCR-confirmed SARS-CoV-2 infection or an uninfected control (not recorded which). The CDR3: CASSHLGVAAPFEKLFF. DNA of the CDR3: TGCGCCAGCAGTCATCTCGGGGTTGCTGCGCCTTTTGAAAAACTGTTTTTT.